The clone carrying this TCR beta chain showed up many times. Its specificity is unknown. The data are from a study of T cells in Graves' hyperthyroidism and ophthalmopathy. Study-level findings and limits: A 13 V-J model separated ophthalmopathy from stable hyperthyroidism.

Template material for amplifying TCR beta CDR3 regions consisted of RNA transcripts. Initially, a first-round RT-PCR of the TCR CDR3 employed the HTBI primer set. TCRdb reanalysed the multiplex PCR reads using MiXCR and keeps one entry per CDR3 protein. This table has under 450,000 distinct CDR3 sequences, 15% to 20% appearing once. There are 15 residues in the CDR3. CDR1 is MNHNS and CDR2 is SASEGT in the germline V gene. Losses at the gene ends were 2 bases for V and 7 bases for J; bases not matched to a gene: 6. The sequencing input was blood. J is TRBJ2-1 and V is TRBV6-1; 9 positions agree with TRBD2. The clonotype was recovered from a woman in her 30s with Graves' hyperthyroidism that later progressed to Graves' ophthalmopathy. This CDR3 is CASSERGLASNEQFF. The CDR3 nucleotides read TGTGCCAGCAGTGAAAGGGGACTAGCATCAAATGAGCAGTTCTTC.